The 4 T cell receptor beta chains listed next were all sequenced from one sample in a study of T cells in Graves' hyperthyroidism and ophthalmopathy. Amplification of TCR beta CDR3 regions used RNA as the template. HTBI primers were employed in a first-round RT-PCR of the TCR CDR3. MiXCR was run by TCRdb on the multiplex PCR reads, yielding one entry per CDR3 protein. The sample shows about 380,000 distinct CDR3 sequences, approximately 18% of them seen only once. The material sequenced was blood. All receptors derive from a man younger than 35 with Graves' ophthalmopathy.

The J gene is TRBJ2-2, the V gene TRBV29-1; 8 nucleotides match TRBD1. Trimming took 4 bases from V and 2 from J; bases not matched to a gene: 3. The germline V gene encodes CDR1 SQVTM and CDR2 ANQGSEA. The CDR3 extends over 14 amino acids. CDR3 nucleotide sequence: TGCAGCGTTGGGGACAGGACAAACACCGGGGAGCTGTTTTTT. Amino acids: CSVGDRTNTGELFF.

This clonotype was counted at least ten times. The CDR3 sequence is CSVDGTSGDYQETQYF. The CDR3 nucleotides are TGCAGCGTTGACGGTACTAGCGGAGACTACCAAGAGACCCAGTACTTC. This chain joins TRBV29-1 and TRBJ2-5; 8 bases match TRBD2. The V gene end was trimmed by 3 bases and the J gene end by 0 bases; junction bases not matched to a gene: 9. CDR1 is SQVTM, CDR2 ANQGSEA, per germline. There are 16 residues in the CDR3.

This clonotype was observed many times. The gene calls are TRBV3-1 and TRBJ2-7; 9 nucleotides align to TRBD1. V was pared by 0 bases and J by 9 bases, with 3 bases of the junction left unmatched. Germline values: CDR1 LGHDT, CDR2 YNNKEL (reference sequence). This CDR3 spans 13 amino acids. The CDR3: CASSQDLTGGQYF. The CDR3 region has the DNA TGTGCCAGCAGCCAAGATTTGACAGGGGGGCAGTACTTC.

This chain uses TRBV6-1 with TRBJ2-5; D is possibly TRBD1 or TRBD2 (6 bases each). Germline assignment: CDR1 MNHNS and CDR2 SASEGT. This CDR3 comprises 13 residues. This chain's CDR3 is CAHRAGGYETQYF. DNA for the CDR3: TGTGCACACAGGGCCGGGGGTTATGAGACCCAGTACTTC.